These T cell receptor beta chains were read from a single sample in a study of T-cell reconstitution after alpha-beta-depleted transplantation in children. Each CDR3 protein gets one entry after TCRdb re-called the PCR reads with MiXCR. Of around 200,000 distinct CDR3 sequences in the sample, around 6.8% were seen once. Sequenced material: PBMCs from the stem cell graft donor, taken from the stem cell graft. All receptors derive from a human donor who donated a stem cell graft to a child with Wiskott-Aldrich syndrome. CDR3s include the opening cysteine and the closing phenylalanine or tryptophan. A D gene is named only where the DNA matches it firmly. Clone size is given for some rows only: seen once, a few or many times, or a class if the clone is expanded.

d_gene	v_gene	j_gene	abundance	CDR3nt	CDR3aa
TRBD1	TRBV6-1	TRBJ2-3	many	TGTGCCAGCAAGAGGTCCAGGACAGGGGGCACAGATACGCAGTATTTT	CASKRSRTGGTDTQYF
NA	TRBV29-1	TRBJ2-2	NA	TGCAGCGTTAGGAACACCGGGGAGCTGTTTTTT	CSVRNTGELFF
TRBD2	TRBV3-1	TRBJ2-1	NA	TGTGCCAGCAGCGAGACCTTACCCCCGGGACTAGACAATGAGCAGTTCTTC	CASSETLPPGLDNEQFF
NA	TRBV12-3/TRBV12-4	TRBJ2-2	many	TGTGCCAGCACAAGGGAGGTAGACACCGGGGAGCTGTTTTTT	CASTREVDTGELFF
NA	TRBV12-3/TRBV12-4	TRBJ1-5	many	TGTGCCAGCAGGGGGGGGAGTATCCAGCATTTT	CASRGGSIQHF
NA	TRBV5-1	TRBJ1-1	many	TGCGCCAGCAGCTTGGGGTGGAACACTGAAGCTTTCTTT	CASSLGWNTEAFF
TRBD1	TRBV10-3	TRBJ2-1	many	TGTGCCATCAGTGGGGACAGGAGGACCTACAATGAGCAGTTCTTC	CAISGDRRTYNEQFF
NA	TRBV7-9	TRBJ2-3	few	TGTGCCAGCAGCCTATTCCGGGAGAGGGCAGATACGCAGTATTTT	CASSLFRERADTQYF
TRBD2	TRBV7-2	TRBJ2-5	many	TGTGCCAGCAGCTTTCTAGCGGGAGGAGAGACCCAGTACTTC	CASSFLAGGETQYF
TRBD1	TRBV29-1	TRBJ2-3	many	TGCAGCGCCAGGGGAACCGGGGACAGGGACTACAGCACAGATACGCAGTATTTT	CSARGTGDRDYSTDTQYF
NA	TRBV7-9	TRBJ2-1	few	TGTGCCAGCAGCTTGGGCGGGGTTCTTGGGAATGAGCAGTTCTTC	CASSLGGVLGNEQFF
NA	TRBV6-5	TRBJ1-2	many	TGTGCCAGCAGTTCGTCGACTCAGACCGTATATGGCTACACCTTC	CASSSSTQTVYGYTF
NA	TRBV12-3/TRBV12-4	TRBJ1-1	many	TGTGCCAGCAGTTATTTGCTGAACACTGAAGCTTTCTTT	CASSYLLNTEAFF
NA	TRBV20-1	TRBJ2-1	many	TGCAGTGCTAGGGCGGGATACTCCTACAATGAGCAGTTCTTC	CSARAGYSYNEQFF
TRBD2	TRBV20-1	TRBJ2-7	few	TGCAGTGCTAATGCGGGAGGGCTTAAGTACGGATGGAACGAGCAGTACTTC	CSANAGGLKYGWNEQYF
NA	TRBV5-4	TRBJ1-6	many	TGTGCCAGCAGCTCCGGGCTTGAGAATTCACCCCTCCACTTT	CASSSGLENSPLHF
NA	TRBV3-1	TRBJ2-3	many	TGTGCCAGCAGCCCACTTAACAAAGATACGCAGTATTTT	CASSPLNKDTQYF
NA	TRBV5-1	TRBJ2-3	NA	TGCGCCAGCAGTCCAAATCCGACTAGACGAGATACGCAGTATTTT	CASSPNPTRRDTQYF
NA	TRBV18	TRBJ2-5	many	TGTGCCAGCAGTCCTGGGGAGACCCAGTACTTC	CASSPGETQYF
NA	TRBV6-5	TRBJ1-2	many	TGTGCCAGCAGTTACTCGACCGGGAACTATGGCTACACCTTC	CASSYSTGNYGYTF
TRBD2	TRBV20-1	TRBJ2-5	many	TGCAGTGCGATCAGACTAGCGGGTATACGGGAGACCCAGTACTTC	CSAIRLAGIRETQYF
NA	TRBV12-3/TRBV12-4	TRBJ2-1	many	TGTGCCAGCAGTTTAGCGGGCATGACAAGAGAGCAGTTCTTC	CASSLAGMTREQFF
TRBD1	TRBV7-6	TRBJ1-1	many	TGTGCCAGCAGCTTTGGCACAGGGGTTTTGAACACTGAAGCTTTCTTT	CASSFGTGVLNTEAFF
NA	TRBV3-1	TRBJ2-2	once	TGTGCCAGCAGCATTCAGGAAAAGGTCGGGGAGCTGTTTTTT	CASSIQEKVGELFF
TRBD1	TRBV5-1	TRBJ2-5	NA	TGCGCCAGCAGCTTACGTACCGGGACAGGGGAAGAGACCCAGTACTTC	CASSLRTGTGEETQYF
TRBD1	TRBV6-5	TRBJ2-3	many	TGTGCCAGCAGTCCTCGACAGGGGCCTAGGGATACGCAGTATTTT	CASSPRQGPRDTQYF
NA	TRBV7-2	TRBJ2-2	many	TGTGCCAGCAGCCGCGGACTACCATCGAACACCGGGGAGCTGTTTTTT	CASSRGLPSNTGELFF
NA	TRBV12-3/TRBV12-4	TRBJ1-2	many	TGTGCCAGCAGTTTTTTCAGGAGCTCTAACTATGGCTACACCTTC	CASSFFRSSNYGYTF
NA	TRBV6-5	TRBJ1-3	many	TGTGCCAGCAAGAACGGGCAGGGGTACACCATATATTTT	CASKNGQGYTIYF
TRBD1	TRBV29-1	TRBJ2-7	NA	TGCAGCGTTAGTTTCGGGACAGGGACGTCGGAGCAGTACTTC	CSVSFGTGTSEQYF
NA	TRBV6-5	TRBJ2-2	NA	TGTGCCAGCAGTAGTCTAGCCGGGGAGCTGTTTTTT	CASSSLAGELFF
NA	TRBV24-1	TRBJ2-3	once	TGTGCCACCAGTGGGGACGGACACACAGATACGCAGTATTTT	CATSGDGHTDTQYF
TRBD1	TRBV4-2	TRBJ1-2	many	TGTGCCAGCAGCCAAGACAGGGGGAGCGGCGGCTACACCTTC	CASSQDRGSGGYTF
TRBD1	TRBV18	TRBJ1-2	NA	TGTGCCAGCTCACCACCAGGGACAGGGGCTTTCTATGGCTACACCTTC	CASSPPGTGAFYGYTF